These 15 T cell receptor beta chains were all obtained from the same sample, sequenced in a study of beta chain features in type 1 diabetes. The sequenced template was cDNA made from the entire isolated RNA. The assay was immunoSEQ multiplex PCR, and TCRdb's table has in-frame clones only and misses some. The data hold under 250,000 clones, with 25% to 35% observed a single time. Sequencing was carried out using central memory CD4+ T cells from blood. These receptor sequences come from a man younger than 40 in good health.

The chain joins TRBV11-2 to TRBJ2-1; 8 bases are a match to TRBD2. The CDR3 loop spans 16 amino acids. Trimming took 5 bases from V and 3 from J; bases not matched to a gene: 9. The germline gives CDR1 SGHAT, CDR2 FQNNGV. The CDR3 DNA sequence: TGTGCCAGCAGCCCCCTTAGCGGGGATTTCTACAATGAGCAGTTCTTC. This encodes CASSPLSGDFYNEQFF. Full variable domain (outside the CDR3, taken from reference TRBV11-2 and TRBJ2-1): EAGVAQSPRYKIIEKRQSVAFWCNPISGHATLYWYQQILGQGPKLLIQFQNNGVVDDSQLPKDRFSAERLKGVDSTLKIQPAKLEDSAVYLCASSPLSGDFYNEQFFGPGTRLTVL.

This clone has more than one count but fewer than ten. The chain joins TRBV6-6 to TRBJ2-1; D may be TRBD2 (6 bases). Trimming took 6 bases from V and 2 from J, leaving 8 bases between them. CDR1 is MNHNY and CDR2 is SVGAGI in the germline V gene (reference sequence). CDR3 length equals 13 residues. The CDR3 reads CASSSGAYNEQFF. The CDR3 nucleotides read TGTGCCAGCAGCTCGGGGGCCTACAATGAGCAGTTCTTC.

The chain combines TRBV6-1 with TRBJ2-3, with 12 positions matching TRBD2. CDR1 is MNHNS and CDR2 is SASEGT in the germline V gene. There are 15 residues in the CDR3. Trimming removed 3 bases from V and 3 bases from J; junction bases left unmatched: 1. As DNA, the CDR3 is TGTGCCAGCAGTGAGACTAGCGGGAGAACAGATACGCAGTATTTT. Translation gives CASSETSGRTDTQYF.

The chain carries TRBV29-1 and TRBJ2-5; D tentatively reads TRBD1 or TRBD2 (5 bases each). Germline V lookup: CDR1 SQVTM, CDR2 ANQGSEA. Trimming took off 6 bases at V and 2 bases at J, with 19 bases between the two ends. The CDR3 totals 15 residues. The CDR3 loop is CSVLGWGSWQETQYF. DNA of the CDR3: TGCAGCGTACTCGGGTGGGGGAGTTGGCAAGAGACCCAGTACTTC.

The rearrangement joins TRBV5-4 to TRBJ2-5; 12 bases agree with TRBD1. The assigned J gene may be wrong: the sequence end matches TRBJ2-7 better. The germline CDR1 and CDR2 sequences are SGHNT and YYREEE (reference sequence). This CDR3 spans 16 amino acids. CDR3 sequence: CASSPGTGGKSGEQYF. The CDR3 DNA reads TGTGCCAGCAGCCCCGGGACAGGGGGCAAGAGTGGCGAGCAGTACTTC.

This chain joins TRBV5-4 and TRBJ2-7; D unclear. The V end was cut by 0 bases, the J end by 6 bases, with 16 bases between. The CDR3 extends over 15 amino acids. CDR1 and CDR2 (germline): SGHNT, YYREEE (reference sequence). For the CDR3, the DNA is TGTGCCAGCAGCTTGGGATCGGTCCGGGTAGGCGAGCAGTACTTC. This sequence encodes CASSLGSVRVGEQYF. The full variable domain, its missing parts supplied by reference TRBV5-4 and TRBJ2-7, is ETGVTQSPTHLIKTRGQQVTLRCSSQSGHNTVSWYQQALGQGPQFIFQYYREEENGRGNFPPRFSGLQFPNYSSELNVNALELDDSALYLCASSLGSVRVGEQYFGPGTRLTVT.

This clone was picked up one time. This chain joins TRBV7-2 and TRBJ2-5; D unresolved. V lost 1 base, J lost 2 bases, and 8 bases lay in between. The CDR3 is 14 amino acids. Germline values: CDR1 SGHTA, CDR2 FQGNSA. The CDR3 protein is CASSLGYRQETQYF. CDR3 DNA: TGTGCCAGCAGCTTAGGATACAGACAAGAGACCCAGTACTTC.

V usage is TRBV30 and J usage is TRBJ2-5, with 12 bases aligning to TRBD1. V lost 2 bases and J lost 4; bases outside the gene matches: 5. The CDR3 is 15 residues long. Germline CDR1 reads GTSNPN; CDR2 reads SVGIG (reference sequence). CDR3 sequence reads: CAWSLGQGARETQYF. The CDR3 bases are TGTGCCTGGAGTTTGGGACAGGGGGCACGAGAGACCCAGTACTTC.

The chain links TRBV7-9 to TRBJ2-5; 7 nucleotides line up with TRBD2. Losses at the gene ends were 11 bases for V and 5 bases for J; bases not matched to a gene: 8. CDR3 length: 12 residues. CDR1 and CDR2 from the germline V gene are SEHNR and FQNEAQ (reference sequence). DNA for the CDR3: TGTGCCGGGGAGGGCCTGAGGGAGACCCAGTACTTC. Encoded protein: CAGEGLRETQYF. The variable domain in full, with the rest retrieved from reference TRBV7-9 and TRBJ2-5, is DTGVSQNPRHKITKRGQNVTFRCDPISEHNRLYWYRQTLGQGPEFLTYFQNEAQLEKSRLLSDRFSAERPKGSFSTLEIQRTEQGDSAMYLCAGEGLRETQYFGPGTRLLVL.

V is TRBV30 and J is TRBJ2-3, with D uncertain. V shed 4 bases and J shed 2 bases, with 13 bases lying between them. The CDR3 has 14 residues. Germline assignment: CDR1 GTSNPN and CDR2 SVGIG (reference sequence). The CDR3 nucleotides are TGTGCCTGGACTCCCCCGCAGGTCACAGATACGCAGTATTTT. Protein sequence: CAWTPPQVTDTQYF.

This clone was counted between two and nine times. This chain uses TRBV30 with TRBJ1-6; D gene unclear. Trimming left V 0 bases short and J 5 bases short, with 11 bases between. There are 15 residues in the CDR3. Germline V lookup: CDR1 GTSNPN, CDR2 SVGIG (reference sequence). The CDR3 protein is CAWSVGRHNNSPLHF. The CDR3 DNA follows: TGTGCCTGGAGTGTAGGGCGGCACAATAATTCACCCCTCCACTTT.

This clone has only a few counts. The V gene is TRBV19, the J gene TRBJ2-3; 8 bases match TRBD2. The germline V gene has CDR1 LNHDA and CDR2 SQIVND (reference sequence). Trimming removed 8 bases from V and 2 bases from J; junction bases left unmatched: 9. The CDR3 has 15 amino acids. CDR3 sequence: CASSAGSGATDTQYF. The CDR3 nucleotides are TGTGCCAGTTCCGCGGGTAGCGGGGCCACAGATACGCAGTATTTT.

The chain combines TRBV7-9 with TRBJ2-1; D could derive from TRBD1 or TRBD2 (5 bases each). Germline CDR1 is SEHNR and CDR2 is FQNEAQ (reference sequence). CDR3 size: 18 residues. Trimming removed 6 bases from V and 8 bases from J, with 29 bases in between. The CDR3 DNA sequence: TGTGCCAGCAGAAACCCCGCACGGACAAGGGACGGGACGGATGAGCAGTTCTTC. Its translation is CASRNPARTRDGTDEQFF. Filled out from reference TRBV7-9 and TRBJ2-1, the complete variable domain reads DTGVSQNPRHKITKRGQNVTFRCDPISEHNRLYWYRQTLGQGPEFLTYFQNEAQLEKSRLLSDRFSAERPKGSFSTLEIQRTEQGDSAMYLCASRNPARTRDGTDEQFFGPGTRLTVL.

This clone was picked up a small number of times. This chain joins TRBV30 and TRBJ2-1; 10 nucleotides line up with TRBD2. After removal of 7 bases from V and 2 bases from J, the junction contained 2 bases not matched to a gene. CDR3 length equals 13 residues. Germline V gene sequence: CDR1 GTSNPN, CDR2 SVGIG (reference sequence). The CDR3 reads CALTSGAYNEQFF. The DNA of the CDR3 is TGTGCCTTAACTAGCGGGGCCTACAATGAGCAGTTCTTC.

Notes on this clone: In the same sample, other DNA sequences code for this CDR3. The V gene is TRBV7-2, the J gene TRBJ2-3; D is ambiguous. CDR1 is SGHTA, CDR2 FQGNSA, per germline. V lost 2 bases, J lost 2 bases, and 2 bases lay in between. CDR3 size: 12 residues. This CDR3 is CASSLLTDTQYF. The CDR3 DNA reads TGTGCCAGCAGCTTACTCACAGATACGCAGTATTTT.